The clone carrying this T cell receptor (beta chain) was seen only a few times. Its antigen is not identified. These data are taken from a study of T cell responses to AZD1222 COVID-19 vaccine. TCRdb's table, derived via immunoSEQ multiplex PCR, lists solely in-frame clones and lacks some. The top ten clones hold roughly 4% of a sample with approximately 150,000 clones, around 90% of them seen once. Study conclusions and caveats: After the peak T cell response, and only then, were repertoires sampled. Rises in breadth and depth of Spike-specific TCRs came after two AZD1222 doses.

This specimen consisted of peripheral blood, obtained 28 days after the second dose of the MenACWY control vaccine. This clonotype was sampled from an adult who received the MenACWY meningococcal vaccine as a control.

The CDR3 sequence is CASSIKKGALGDTQYF. The CDR3 DNA reads as TGTGCCAGTAGTATAAAAAAGGGGGCGCTTGGGGATACGCAGTATTTT. The chain couples TRBV19 to TRBJ2-3; 7 bases line up with TRBD1. This CDR3 spans 16 amino acids. The ends lost 2 bases at V and 6 bases at J; junction bases unmatched: 11. Germline assignment: CDR1 LNHDA and CDR2 SQIVND (reference sequence).